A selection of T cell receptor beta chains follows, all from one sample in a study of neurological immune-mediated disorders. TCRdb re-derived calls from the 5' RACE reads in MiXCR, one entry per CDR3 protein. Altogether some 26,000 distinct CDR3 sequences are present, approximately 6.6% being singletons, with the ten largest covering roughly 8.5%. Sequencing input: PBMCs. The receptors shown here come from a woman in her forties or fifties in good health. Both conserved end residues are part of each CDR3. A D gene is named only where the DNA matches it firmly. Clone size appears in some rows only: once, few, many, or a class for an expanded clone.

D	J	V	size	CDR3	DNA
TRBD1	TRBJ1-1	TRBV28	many	CASSSPSRGGRGTEAFF	TGTGCCAGCAGTTCGCCCTCCCGGGGGGGCAGGGGGACTGAAGCTTTCTTT
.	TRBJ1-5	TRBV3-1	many	CASSPQGATQPQHF	TGTGCCAGCAGCCCCCAGGGCGCTACTCAGCCCCAGCATTTT
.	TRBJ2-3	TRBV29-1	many	CSVDTGNDGDTQYF	TGCAGCGTTGACACCGGGAACGACGGGGATACGCAGTATTTT
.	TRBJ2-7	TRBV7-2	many	CASSRSANEQYF	TGTGCCAGCAGCCGGAGCGCGAACGAGCAGTACTTC
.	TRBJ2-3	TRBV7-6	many	CASSLTSPADTQYF	TGTGCCAGCAGCTTAACGAGCCCGGCAGATACGCAGTATTTT
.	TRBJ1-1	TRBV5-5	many	CASSLGSDTEAFF	TGTGCCAGCAGCTTGGGTAGTGACACTGAAGCTTTCTTT
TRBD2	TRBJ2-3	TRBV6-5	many	CASRKGLAGGRWDTQYF	TGTGCCAGCAGAAAGGGACTAGCGGGAGGGCGATGGGATACGCAGTATTTT
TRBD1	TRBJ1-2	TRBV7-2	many	CASSRSSDRGLYNGYTF	TGTGCCAGCAGCCGGTCCAGCGACAGGGGGCTATATAATGGCTACACCTTC
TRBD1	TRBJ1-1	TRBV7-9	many	CASSGQGYTEAFF	TGTGCCAGCAGCGGACAGGGTTACACTGAAGCTTTCTTT
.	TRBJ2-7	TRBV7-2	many	CASSLSGVREQYF	TGTGCCAGCAGCTTATCGGGGGTTCGCGAGCAGTACTTC
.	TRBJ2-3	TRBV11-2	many	CASSLDPSFVATQYF	TGTGCCAGCAGCTTAGATCCTAGCTTTGTGGCTACGCAGTATTTT
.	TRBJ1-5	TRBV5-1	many	CASSPGNSNQPQHF	TGCGCCAGCAGCCCGGGCAATAGCAATCAGCCCCAGCATTTT
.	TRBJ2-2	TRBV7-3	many	CASSSPGRGELFF	TGTGCCAGCAGCTCCCCGGGGCGCGGGGAGCTGTTTTTT
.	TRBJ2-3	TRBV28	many	CASSLFGGTDTQYF	TGTGCCAGCAGCCTATTTGGGGGCACAGATACGCAGTATTTT
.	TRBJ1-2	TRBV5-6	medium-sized	CASSSFYGYTF	TGTGCCAGCAGCTCATTCTATGGCTACACCTTC
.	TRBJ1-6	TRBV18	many	CASSPDGLISPLHF	TGTGCCAGCTCCCCAGACGGCCTCATTTCACCCCTCCACTTT
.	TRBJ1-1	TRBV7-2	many	CASSFLNTEAFF	TGTGCCAGCAGCTTCCTGAACACTGAAGCTTTCTTT
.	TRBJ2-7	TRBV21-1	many	CASSKGAGGPYEQYF	TGTGCCAGCAGCAAAGGGGCAGGGGGCCCCTACGAGCAGTACTTC
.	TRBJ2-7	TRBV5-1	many	CATRSGVGEQYF	TGCGCCACCAGATCAGGGGTTGGGGAGCAGTACTTC
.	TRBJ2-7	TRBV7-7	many	CASSLGGQTEQYF	TGTGCCAGCAGCTTAGGAGGACAGACCGAGCAGTACTTC
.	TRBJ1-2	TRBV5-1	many	CASSLEDSRDGYTF	TGCGCCAGCAGCTTGGAGGACAGCCGGGATGGCTACACCTTC
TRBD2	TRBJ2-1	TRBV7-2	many	CASSPTRGGSYNEQFF	TGTGCCAGCAGCCCAACCCGGGGGGGCTCCTACAATGAGCAGTTCTTC
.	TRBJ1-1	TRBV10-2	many	CASSELRISEAFF	TGCGCCAGCAGTGAGCTGAGGATTAGCGAAGCTTTCTTT
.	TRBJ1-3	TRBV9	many	CASSKGNTIYF	TGTGCCAGCAGCAAGGGAAACACCATATATTTT
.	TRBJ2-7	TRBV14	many	CASSQLAIGRSREQYF	TGTGCCAGCAGCCAACTGGCCATTGGCCGCAGTCGGGAGCAGTACTTC
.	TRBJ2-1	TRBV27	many	CASISDRGGFDEQFF	TGTGCCAGCATCTCGGACAGAGGTGGTTTCGATGAGCAGTTCTTC
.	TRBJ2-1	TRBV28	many	CASRGKVRHEQFF	TGTGCCAGCAGAGGGAAGGTTCGGCATGAGCAGTTCTTC
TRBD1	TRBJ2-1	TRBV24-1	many	CATSLTGGARNEQFF	TGTGCCACCAGTCTGACAGGGGGCGCAAGGAATGAGCAGTTCTTC
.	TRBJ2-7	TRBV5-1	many	CASSLEGRGRSSSYEQYF	TGCGCCAGCAGCTTGGAAGGGCGGGGCAGGAGTAGCTCCTACGAGCAGTACTTC
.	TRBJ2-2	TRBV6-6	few	CASSYPLPGQVTGELFF	TGTGCCAGCAGTTACCCACTCCCAGGGCAGGTCACCGGGGAGCTGTTTTTT
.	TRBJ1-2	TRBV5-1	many	CASSLENPAYGYTF	TGCGCCAGCAGCTTGGAGAACCCTGCCTATGGCTACACCTTC
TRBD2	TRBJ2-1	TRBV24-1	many	CATSPGGSSYNEQFF	TGTGCCACCAGCCCGGGGGGGAGCTCCTACAATGAGCAGTTCTTC
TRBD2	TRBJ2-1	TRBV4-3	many	CASSQGTSGSNEQFF	TGCGCCAGCAGCCAAGGCACTAGCGGGAGTAATGAGCAGTTCTTC
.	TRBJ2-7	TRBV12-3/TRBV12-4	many	CASSHRTAFYEQYF	TGTGCCAGCAGTCACAGGACGGCGTTCTACGAGCAGTACTTC
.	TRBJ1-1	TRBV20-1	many	CSARRAGREAFF	TGCAGTGCTAGAAGGGCAGGGAGGGAAGCTTTCTTT
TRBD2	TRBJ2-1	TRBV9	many	CASSAIAGGLLGEQFF	TGTGCCAGCAGCGCAATAGCGGGGGGGCTTTTGGGGGAGCAGTTCTTC
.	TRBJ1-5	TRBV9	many	CASSVGTGDQPQHF	TGTGCCAGCAGCGTAGGAACAGGAGATCAGCCCCAGCATTTT
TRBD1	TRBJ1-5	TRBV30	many	CAWSFGQGNQPQHF	TGTGCCTGGAGCTTCGGACAGGGTAATCAGCCCCAGCATTTT
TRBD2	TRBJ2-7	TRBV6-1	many	CASSLLAGSSYEQYF	TGTGCCAGCAGTCTACTAGCGGGGTCCTCCTACGAGCAGTACTTC
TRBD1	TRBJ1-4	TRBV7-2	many	CASSLQPGGRSSEKLFF	TGTGCCAGCAGCCTACAGCCAGGGGGCCGGTCGAGTGAAAAACTGTTTTTT
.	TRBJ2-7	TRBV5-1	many	CASSDTYEQYF	TGCGCCAGCAGCGATACCTACGAGCAGTACTTC
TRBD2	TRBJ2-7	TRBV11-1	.	CASSLGASGSYEQYF	TGTGCCAGCAGCTTAGGCGCTAGCGGCTCCTACGAGCAGTACTTC